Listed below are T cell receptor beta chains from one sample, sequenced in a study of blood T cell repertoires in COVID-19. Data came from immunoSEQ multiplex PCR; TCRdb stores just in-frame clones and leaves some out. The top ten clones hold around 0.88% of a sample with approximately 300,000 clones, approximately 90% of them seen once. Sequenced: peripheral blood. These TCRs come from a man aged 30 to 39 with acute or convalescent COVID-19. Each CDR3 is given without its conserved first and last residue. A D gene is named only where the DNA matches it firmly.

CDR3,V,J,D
ASSLQGSRQPQH,TRBV13,TRBJ1-5,-
ASRPDRGSSYEQY,TRBV19,TRBJ2-7,TRBD1
ASILTQQGNYGYT,TRBV5-4,TRBJ1-2,-
ASSMSLRGTYEQY,TRBV19,TRBJ2-7,-
ASSRIGEQF,TRBV3-1/TRBV3-2,TRBJ2-1,-
ASSPPGSANYGYT,TRBV28,TRBJ1-2,-
ASSLRDRGLSPLH,TRBV19,TRBJ1-6,TRBD1
ASSQTESSGNTIY,TRBV4-1,TRBJ1-3,-
ASSLVLLAGADTQY,TRBV7-2,TRBJ2-3,TRBD2
ASSMLGGEEAF,TRBV19,TRBJ1-1,TRBD1
ASSKQGANEQF,TRBV6-6,TRBJ2-1,TRBD1
ASRGTHRANYGYT,TRBV6-5,TRBJ1-2,-
SASGRQGANTGELF,TRBV20-1,TRBJ2-2,TRBD1
ASSQDRDRPFEQY,TRBV4-2,TRBJ2-7,TRBD1
ASSQPGTGYGKLF,TRBV4-1,TRBJ1-4,TRBD1
ASRRAGGYEQY,TRBV12-3/TRBV12-4,TRBJ2-7,-
ASSLTGYTGELF,TRBV6-5,TRBJ2-2,TRBD1
ASSPETGVYNEQF,TRBV5-1,TRBJ2-1,-
ASSEGNTGGTEAF,TRBV6-1,TRBJ1-1,TRBD1
ASSPPGHSATNEKLF,TRBV19,TRBJ1-4,-
ASSSRLAGEGGELF,TRBV5-4,TRBJ2-2,TRBD2
ASSKLISLCNEQF,TRBV21-1,TRBJ2-1,-
ASSKLQGPGNTIY,TRBV4-1,TRBJ1-3,-
AISAVAGGNSPLH,TRBV10-3,TRBJ1-6,TRBD1
ATSRDKGRNSPLH,TRBV15,TRBJ1-6,-
SASRGSWSDF,TRBV29-1,TRBJ1-1,TRBD1
ASTLQGHYGYT,TRBV6-5,TRBJ1-2,TRBD1
ASSDLGLGLASNTGELF,TRBV5-1,TRBJ2-2,-
ASTLISGVLNEQY,TRBV7-9,TRBJ2-7,-
ASSPPSGGTEAF,TRBV18,TRBJ1-1,-
ATSRDLTGRGNTIY,TRBV15,TRBJ1-3,TRBD1
SVKDRGGYNEQF,TRBV29-1,TRBJ2-1,TRBD1
ASSLSGAGTGYT,TRBV7-9,TRBJ1-2,-
ASSLSRTDTQY,TRBV7-3,TRBJ2-3,-
ASSQEWALNTEAF,TRBV4-1,TRBJ1-1,-
ASSQTSLSTDTQY,TRBV4-1,TRBJ2-3,-
ASSPRVATEAF,TRBV11-2,TRBJ1-1,-
ASSSYRGTEAF,TRBV27,TRBJ1-1,TRBD1
ASSLGGYNEQF,TRBV12-3/TRBV12-4,TRBJ2-1,-
ASSHREVGIGETQY,TRBV7-6,TRBJ2-5,-
ASSRWTGEVYGYT,TRBV5-6,TRBJ1-2,TRBD1
ASSQGWGLASTDTQY,TRBV3-1/TRBV3-2,TRBJ2-3,TRBD2
ASSAARADEQY,TRBV10-1,TRBJ2-7,-
ASSYSRQGGTEAF,TRBV6-5,TRBJ1-1,TRBD1
ASSMTVNQPQH,TRBV12-3/TRBV12-4,TRBJ1-5,-
ASSGTGGGETQY,TRBV5-1,TRBJ2-5,TRBD1
ASSLLGQAIYEQY,TRBV7-8,TRBJ2-7,-
ASSLSGSSYNEQF,TRBV5-1,TRBJ2-1,TRBD2
SASGLADTDTQY,TRBV20-1,TRBJ2-3,TRBD2
ASSQQQGASTEAF,TRBV4-1,TRBJ1-1,TRBD1
ASSASSAWRGETQY,TRBV7-2,TRBJ2-5,-
ASSPTGGAYEQF,TRBV5-1,TRBJ2-1,-
ASSLREYSGNTIY,TRBV7-9,TRBJ1-3,-
ATTNVGDNYGYT,TRBV28,TRBJ1-2,-
ASSWSNYNEQF,TRBV6-2/TRBV6-3,TRBJ2-1,-
ASSKEQNYGYT,TRBV7-9,TRBJ1-2,-